This is a list of T cell receptor beta chains from one sample in a study of PD-1 blockade in classical Hodgkin lymphoma. Assay used: immunoSEQ multiplex PCR; TCRdb lists only in-frame clones, some missing. The data show about 27,000 clones, roughly 72% seen once. The sequencing used peripheral blood mononuclear cells (PBMCs), collected before the fourth cycle of nivolumab. The receptors derive from a human donor with classical Hodgkin lymphoma. The CDR3 runs from the conserved cysteine through the conserved F or W. D genes are given only for firm matches. The listing skips clone size in some rows; elsewhere it reads once, few, many or a size class.

once TRBJ2-7 TRBD1 TRBV5-6 CASSLATGGEQYF TGTGCCAGCAGCTTGGCGACAGGGGGCGAGCAGTACTTC
NA TRBJ2-1 NA TRBV6-6 CASSTESSYNEQFF TGTGCCAGCAGTACAGAAAGCTCCTACAATGAGCAGTTCTTC
once TRBJ2-1 TRBD2 TRBV6-5 CASSQGLAKGNEQFF TGTGCCAGCAGTCAAGGACTAGCAAAGGGCAATGAGCAGTTCTTC
NA TRBJ2-7 TRBD1 TRBV13 CASRQWGQGAYEQYF TGTGCCAGCCGCCAATGGGGACAGGGGGCCTACGAGCAGTACTTC
NA TRBJ2-7 NA TRBV6-6 CASSFRDEGSYEQYF TGTGCCAGCAGTTTTAGGGACGAGGGGTCCTACGAGCAGTACTTC
NA TRBJ1-6 NA TRBV10-2 CASVGGPYNSPLHF TGCGCCAGCGTAGGAGGGCCTTATAATTCACCCCTCCACTTT
NA TRBJ1-1 NA TRBV13 CASSLHRESEAFF TGTGCCAGCAGCTTACACAGGGAAAGTGAAGCTTTCTTT
NA TRBJ2-3 TRBD2 TRBV5-1 CASSPLPGGRDTQYF TGCGCCAGCAGCCCTCTTCCGGGAGGTAGAGATACGCAGTATTTT
NA TRBJ2-3 NA TRBV4-1 CASSQGVLAVTDTQYF TGCGCCAGCAGCCAAGGCGTACTCGCAGTCACAGATACGCAGTATTTT
NA TRBJ1-1 TRBD1 TRBV30 CAWSGQGRTEAFF TGTGCCTGGAGTGGACAGGGGAGAACTGAAGCTTTCTTT
NA TRBJ2-7 NA TRBV28 CASSFWQGYEQYF TGTGCCAGCAGTTTCTGGCAGGGCTACGAGCAGTACTTC
NA TRBJ2-1 TRBD2 TRBV13 CASSQGGRASGEQFF TGTGCCAGCAGTCAGGGCGGGAGGGCCTCAGGGGAGCAGTTCTTC
NA TRBJ2-2 NA TRBV6-1 CASSENSQRVTGELFF TGTGCCAGCAGTGAAAACAGTCAACGGGTGACCGGGGAGCTGTTTTTT
NA TRBJ2-7 TRBD2 TRBV7-8 CASSFVAGGAAYEQYF TGTGCCAGCAGCTTCGTAGCGGGGGGCGCTGCCTACGAGCAGTACTTC
NA TRBJ1-5 TRBD1 TRBV23-1 CASSQRTGRNQPQHF TGCGCCAGCAGTCAACGGACAGGGCGCAATCAGCCCCAGCATTTT
NA TRBJ2-2 NA TRBV13 CASSASWAAGSVKNTGELFF TGTGCCAGCAGCGCTTCGTGGGCTGCAGGGTCAGTCAAGAACACCGGGGAGCTGTTTTTT
NA TRBJ1-2 NA TRBV29-1 CSVRPGETYGYTF TGCAGCGTCCGTCCAGGGGAGACCTATGGCTACACCTTC
NA TRBJ2-5 TRBD2 TRBV5-1 CASSLHLAGKETQYF TGCGCCAGCAGCTTGCACCTAGCGGGAAAAGAGACCCAGTACTTC
once TRBJ2-3 NA TRBV11-2 CASSLVGSGFTDTQYF TGTGCCAGCAGCTTAGTCGGGTCGGGGTTCACAGATACGCAGTATTTT
NA TRBJ2-7 TRBD2 TRBV27 CASSRTSGGSSYEQYF TGTGCCAGCAGCCGGACTAGCGGGGGTAGCTCCTACGAGCAGTACTTC
NA TRBJ1-2 TRBD1 TRBV6-5 CASSQDRVRGYTF TGTGCCAGCAGTCAGGACAGGGTTCGTGGCTACACCTTC
once TRBJ2-5 NA TRBV18 CASSPGTRQETQYF TGTGCCAGCTCACCCGGGACTCGCCAAGAGACCCAGTACTTC
few TRBJ1-6 TRBD1 TRBV10-3 CAISNGTANSPLHF TGTGCCATCAGTAACGGGACAGCCAATTCACCCCTCCACTTT
few TRBJ2-3 NA TRBV7-9 CASSLAGGATDTQYF TGTGCCAGCAGCTTAGCTGGGGGGGCCACAGATACGCAGTATTTT
NA TRBJ2-7 TRBD1 TRBV2 CASGLDRALIHEQYF TGTGCCAGTGGACTCGACAGGGCCCTGATCCACGAGCAGTACTTC
NA TRBJ2-3 NA TRBV5-1 CASSFADTQYF TGCGCCAGCAGCTTCGCAGATACGCAGTATTTT
NA TRBJ2-7 NA TRBV11-1 CASSPSWGIGQYF TGTGCCAGCAGCCCATCATGGGGAATTGGGCAGTACTTC
NA TRBJ1-2 NA TRBV6-6 CASSQTEVPGYGYTF TGTGCCAGCAGTCAGACAGAGGTCCCTGGGTATGGCTACACCTTC
NA TRBJ2-1 TRBD1 TRBV4-2 CASSQDRGSYNEQFF TGTGCCAGCAGCCAAGACAGGGGGTCCTACAATGAGCAGTTCTTC
NA TRBJ2-3 NA TRBV6-1 CASSEAEHRTDTQYF TGTGCCAGCAGTGAAGCCGAACACCGCACAGATACGCAGTATTTT
NA TRBJ2-1 NA TRBV28 CASSSREGGILNEQFF TGTGCCAGCAGTTCCCGCGAGGGGGGCATATTGAATGAGCAGTTCTTC